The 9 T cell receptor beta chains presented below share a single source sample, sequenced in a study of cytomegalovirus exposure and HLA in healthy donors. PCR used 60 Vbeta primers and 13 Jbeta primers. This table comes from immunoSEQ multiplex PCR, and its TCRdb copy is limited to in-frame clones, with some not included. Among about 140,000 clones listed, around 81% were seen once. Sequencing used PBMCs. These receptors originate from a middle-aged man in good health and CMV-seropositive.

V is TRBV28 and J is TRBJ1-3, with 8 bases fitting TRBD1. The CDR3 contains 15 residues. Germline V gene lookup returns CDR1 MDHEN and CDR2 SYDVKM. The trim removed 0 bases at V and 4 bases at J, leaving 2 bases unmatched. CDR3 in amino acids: CASSLWQGAGNTIYF. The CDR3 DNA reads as TGTGCCAGCAGTTTATGGCAGGGGGCGGGAAACACCATATATTTT. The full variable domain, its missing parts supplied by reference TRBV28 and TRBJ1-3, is DVKVTQSSRYLVKRTGEKVFLECVQDMDHENMFWYRQDPGLGLRLIYFSYDVKMKEKGDIPEGYSVSREKKERFSLILESASTNQTSMYLCASSLWQGAGNTIYFGEGSWLTVV.

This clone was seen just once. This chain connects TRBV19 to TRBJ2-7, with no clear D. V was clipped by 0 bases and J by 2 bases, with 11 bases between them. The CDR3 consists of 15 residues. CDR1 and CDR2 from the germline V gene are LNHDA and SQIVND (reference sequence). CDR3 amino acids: CASSIDLEAAYEQYF. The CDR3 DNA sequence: TGTGCCAGTAGTATAGATCTCGAGGCAGCCTACGAGCAGTACTTC.

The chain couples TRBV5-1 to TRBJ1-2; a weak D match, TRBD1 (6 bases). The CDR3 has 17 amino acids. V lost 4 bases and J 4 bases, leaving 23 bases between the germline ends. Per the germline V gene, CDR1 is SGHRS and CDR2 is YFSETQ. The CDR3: CASSGPKKTGSGYGYTF. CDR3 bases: TGCGCCAGCAGCGGACCAAAAAAAACAGGGTCGGGCTATGGCTACACCTTC.

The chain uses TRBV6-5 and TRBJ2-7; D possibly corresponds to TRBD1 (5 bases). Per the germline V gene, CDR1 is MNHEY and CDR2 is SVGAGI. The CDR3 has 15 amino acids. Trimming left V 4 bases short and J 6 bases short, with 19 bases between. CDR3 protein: CASSFGPRVGSEQYF. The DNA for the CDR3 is TGTGCCAGCAGTTTCGGCCCCAGGGTAGGATCCGAGCAGTACTTC.

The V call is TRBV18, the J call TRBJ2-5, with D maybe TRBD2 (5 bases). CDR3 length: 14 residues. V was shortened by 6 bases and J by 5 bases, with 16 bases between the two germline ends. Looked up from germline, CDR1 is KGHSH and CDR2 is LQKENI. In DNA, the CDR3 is TGTGCCAGCTCTCCCAACTCCGGGGAGGAGACCCAGTACTTC. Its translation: CASSPNSGEETQYF.

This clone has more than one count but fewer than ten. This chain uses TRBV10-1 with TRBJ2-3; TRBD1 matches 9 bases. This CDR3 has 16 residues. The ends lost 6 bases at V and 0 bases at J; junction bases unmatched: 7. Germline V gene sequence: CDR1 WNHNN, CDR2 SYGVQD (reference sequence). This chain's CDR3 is CASSPLGTGSTDTQYF. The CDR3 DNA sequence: TGCGCCAGCAGCCCATTGGGGACAGGGAGCACAGATACGCAGTATTTT.

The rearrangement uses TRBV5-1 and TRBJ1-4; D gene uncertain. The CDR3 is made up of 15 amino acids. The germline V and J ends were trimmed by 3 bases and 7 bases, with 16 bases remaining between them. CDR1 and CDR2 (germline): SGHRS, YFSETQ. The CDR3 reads CASSSEGLPREKLFF. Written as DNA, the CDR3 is TGCGCCAGCAGCTCGGAGGGTCTACCCCGTGAAAAACTGTTTTTT. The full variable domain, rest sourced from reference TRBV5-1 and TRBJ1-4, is KAGVTQTPRYLIKTRGQQVTLSCSPISGHRSVSWYQQTPGQGLQFLFEYFSETQRNKGNFPGRFSGRQFSNSRSEMNVSTLELGDSALYLCASSSEGLPREKLFFGSGTQLSVL.

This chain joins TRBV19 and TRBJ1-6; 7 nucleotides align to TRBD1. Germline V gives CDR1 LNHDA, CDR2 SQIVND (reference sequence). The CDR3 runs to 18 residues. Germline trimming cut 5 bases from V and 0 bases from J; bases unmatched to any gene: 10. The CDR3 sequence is CASSATGRLGSYNSPLHF. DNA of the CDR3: TGTGCCAGTAGTGCGACAGGGCGGCTGGGCTCCTATAATTCACCCCTCCACTTT.

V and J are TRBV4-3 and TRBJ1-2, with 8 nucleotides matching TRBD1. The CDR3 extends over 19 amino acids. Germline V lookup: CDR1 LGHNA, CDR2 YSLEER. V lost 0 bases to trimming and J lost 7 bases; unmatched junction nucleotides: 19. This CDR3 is CASSQDLSAGGFRLGGYTF. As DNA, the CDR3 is TGCGCCAGCAGCCAAGATCTTTCGGCAGGGGGCTTTCGTTTAGGTGGCTACACCTTC.